Each of the 32 T cell receptor beta chains below was sequenced from the same sample in a study of CD8 T cells in ankylosing spondylitis. In TCRdb, the 5' RACE reads were re-called with MiXCR into one record per CDR3 protein. The sample gives 250,000 to 400,000 distinct CDR3 sequences, 9.5% to 13% of which show up once; more than 7% is in the top ten. The specimen sequenced was blood, either unsorted or a sorted T cell fraction (not recorded which). The source is a female donor with ankylosing spondylitis or in good health (not recorded which).

This clonotype was detected many times. This chain connects TRBV29-1 to TRBJ2-5; 7 bases are a match to TRBD1. With 6 bases clipped from V and 5 bases from J, the junction kept 18 bases outside the gene matches. Germline assignment: CDR1 SQVTM and CDR2 ANQGSEA. The CDR3 loop spans 16 amino acids. CDR3 DNA: TGCAGCGTCCCCGGAGCTACAGGGGCTTCGTGGGAGACCCAGTACTTC. Translating it yields CSVPGATGASWETQYF.

In this sample, this clonotype turned up many times. This chain uses TRBV7-6 with TRBJ2-7; D might be TRBD2 (6 bases). Per the germline V gene, CDR1 is SGHVS and CDR2 is FNYEAQ. V was shortened by 1 base and J by 0 bases, with 10 bases between the two germline ends. This CDR3 is 15 amino acids long. Written as DNA, the CDR3 is TGTGCCAGCAGCTTAGGGACTACCCTCTCCTACGAGCAGTACTTC. It is translated as CASSLGTTLSYEQYF.

This rearrangement joins TRBV7-8 to TRBJ2-3, with D possibly being TRBD1 or TRBD2 (6 bases each). CDR3 length equals 14 residues. Trimming removed 11 bases at V and 5 bases at J, with 20 bases between. CDR1 SGHVS and CDR2 FQNEAQ come from the germline V gene. The CDR3 DNA is TGTGCCGCAGCGTTGGGGGGCCTCCGAGATACGCAGTATTTT. This codes for CAAALGGLRDTQYF.

This clonotype was picked up many times. The CDR3 nucleotides are TGCGCCAGCAGCTTAAAACCGGGACAGGTGGTATATGAGCAGTTCTTC. This sequence encodes CASSLKPGQVVYEQFF. This chain joins TRBV5-1 and TRBJ2-1, with 8 bases aligning to TRBD1. Germline CDR1 SGHRS, CDR2 YFSETQ. The trim removed 2 bases at V and 8 bases at J, leaving 12 bases unmatched. This CDR3 region has 16 residues.

This clonotype was seen many times. This sequence joins TRBV20-1 and TRBJ2-1; no reliable D call. The CDR3 is 16 amino acids. CDR1 and CDR2 from the germline V gene are DFQATT and SNEGSKA (reference sequence). V was clipped by 3 bases and J by 5 bases, with 20 bases between them. The CDR3 is CSARDNTAFVDNEQFF. The CDR3, as DNA: TGCAGTGCTAGGGATAACACAGCTTTCGTGGACAATGAGCAGTTCTTC.

There are a few counts of this clonotype. This chain connects TRBV10-3 to TRBJ2-6; TRBD2 aligns across 10 bases. Per the germline V gene, CDR1 is ENHRY and CDR2 is SYGVKD. With V trimmed by 8 bases and J by 3 bases, 19 bases remained unmatched. This CDR3 comprises 20 residues. This CDR3 is CAISGRQREGPEDGANVLTF. The CDR3 region has the DNA TGTGCCATCTCTGGCCGACAGCGGGAGGGCCCCGAAGATGGGGCCAACGTCCTGACTTTC.

The count of this clonotype is one. This chain connects TRBV5-1 to TRBJ2-7, with a tentative D call TRBD2 (5 bases). The V and J ends lost 5 bases and 7 bases respectively, with 19 bases between them. CDR1 is SGHRS, CDR2 YFSETQ, per germline. There are 14 residues in the CDR3. The CDR3 nucleotides are TGCGCCAGCAGGGAGGCGCCCACGGGCGGGGAGCAGTACTTC. Translating gives CASREAPTGGEQYF.

V usage is TRBV5-1 and J usage is TRBJ2-7; D is perhaps TRBD2 (6 bases). This CDR3 region has 15 residues. Germline CDR1 SGHRS, CDR2 YFSETQ. Trimming cost V 6 bases and J 0 bases, with 16 bases left between them. CDR3 in amino acids: CASTLGGRSSYEQYF. Written as DNA, the CDR3 is TGCGCCAGCACCCTCGGGGGTAGGAGCTCCTACGAGCAGTACTTC.

This clonotype was seen at least ten times. The rearrangement uses TRBV11-2 and TRBJ1-3, with no clear D. The CDR3 has 15 residues. Germline V gene data show CDR1 as SGHAT and CDR2 as FQNNGV. V shed 6 bases and J shed 1 base, with 13 bases lying between them. The CDR3 spells CASSPYPGSGNTIYF. In DNA form, the CDR3 reads TGTGCCAGCAGTCCCTACCCAGGTTCTGGAAACACCATATATTTT.

This clonotype was seen more than once but under ten times. Relative to the germline gene, one junction end is altered; a read error may explain this. The chain recombines TRBV12-3 or TRBV12-4 with TRBJ1-2; 9 positions agree with TRBD1. CDR3 size: 15 residues. CDR3 sequence reads: CASSSPGQGKGGDTF. The CDR3 nucleotides read TGTGCCAGCAGTTCCCCGGGACAGGGTAAGGGTGGCGACACCTTC.

This clonotype was counted at least ten times. The V and J genes are TRBV20-1 and TRBJ1-2, with D possibly matching TRBD1 (5 bases). The CDR3 spans 15 residues. Germline V gene lookup returns CDR1 DFQATT and CDR2 SNEGSKA (reference sequence). Trimming took 6 bases from V and 4 from J, leaving 21 bases between them. CDR3 nucleotides: TGCAGTGCCGATAAAGGGACCGAGGACCTCTATGGCTACACCTTC. Translated, it gives CSADKGTEDLYGYTF.

The rearrangement links TRBV20-1 to TRBJ2-2; possibly TRBD2 for D (6 bases). Germline CDR1 DFQATT, CDR2 SNEGSKA (reference sequence). This CDR3 contains 14 residues. The germline V and J ends were trimmed by 3 bases and 6 bases, with 14 bases remaining between them. CDR3 residues: CSASPLAMAGELFF. The CDR3 bases are TGCAGTGCTAGCCCACTAGCAATGGCCGGGGAGCTGTTTTTT.

The genes are TRBV27 and TRBJ2-3; TRBD2 might be the D (6 bases). This CDR3 is built from 15 residues. V lost 8 bases and J lost 0, with 15 bases in between. CDR1 is MNHEY, CDR2 SMNVEV, per germline (reference sequence). The CDR3 is CASRQEGTSTDTQYF. The CDR3 DNA follows: TGTGCCAGCCGTCAGGAGGGAACTAGCACAGATACGCAGTATTTT.

The chain has TRBV20-1 and TRBJ2-7; D possibly corresponds to TRBD2 (5 bases). V shed 4 bases and J shed 5 bases, with 18 bases lying between them. Germline assignment: CDR1 DFQATT and CDR2 SNEGSKA (reference sequence). The CDR3 is made up of 14 amino acids. This CDR3 reads CSATSRIGGHEQYF. The CDR3 DNA reads TGCAGTGCTACCTCGAGAATAGGAGGCCACGAGCAGTACTTC.

At least ten counts were recorded for this clonotype. The CDR3 nucleotides are TGCAGTGCTAGACCTGGACAGGGGAGCAATCAGCCCCAGCATTTT. Its protein product is CSARPGQGSNQPQHF. The chain has TRBV20-1 and TRBJ1-5; 9 nucleotides agree with TRBD1. Germline CDR1 and CDR2: DFQATT and SNEGSKA (reference sequence). Trimming at V came to 2 bases and at J to 1 base, leaving 3 bases not matched to a gene. The CDR3 length is 15 residues.

This clonotype was seen repeatedly, ten times or more. This sequence joins TRBV28 and TRBJ2-5; maybe TRBD2 (6 bases). Trimming removed 4 bases at V and 5 bases at J, with 17 bases between. CDR1 is MDHEN, CDR2 SYDVKM, per germline. The length of the CDR3 is 15 residues. The CDR3 DNA reads TGTGCCAGCAGTTCCCCGGAGGGACTCATGGAGACCCAGTACTTC. Amino acid sequence: CASSSPEGLMETQYF.

The chain is built from TRBV29-1 and TRBJ1-5, with 9 bases lining up with TRBD1. This CDR3 has 13 amino acids. Germline V gives CDR1 SQVTM, CDR2 ANQGSEA. J was trimmed by 4 bases and V by 6 bases; bases with no gene match: 4. CDR3 nucleotides: TGCAGCGTGGGACAGGGTCTGAATCAGCCCCAGCATTTT. Encoded protein: CSVGQGLNQPQHF. Full variable domain (remainder filled in from reference TRBV29-1 and TRBJ1-5): SAVISQKPSRDICQRGTSLTIQCQVDSQVTMMFWYRQQPGQSLTLIATANQGSEATYESGFVIDKFPISRPNLTFSTLTVSNMSPEDSSIYLCSVGQGLNQPQHFGDGTRLSIL.

This clonotype came up many times. The V and J genes are TRBV6-2 or TRBV6-3 and TRBJ2-7, with D perhaps given as TRBD1 or TRBD2 (6 bases each). Germline V CDR1 and CDR2: MNHEY, SVGEGT. V lost 6 bases, J lost 2 bases, and 17 bases lay in between. The CDR3 loop spans 15 amino acids. CDR3 in DNA: TGTGCCAGCAGAGGTTTATCCGGGGGCACCTACGAGCAGTACTTC. It yields the protein CASRGLSGGTYEQYF.

The sample holds many counts of this clonotype. This sequence joins TRBV27 and TRBJ2-1, with 12 bases that match TRBD2. The junction had 7 bases not matched to a gene; V was cut back by 6 bases and J by 7 bases. Per germline, CDR1 MNHEY and CDR2 SMNVEV (reference sequence). The CDR3 consists of 15 residues. In DNA, the CDR3 is TGTGCCAGCAGCGCCAGGACTAGCGGGGCTAATGAGCAGTTCTTC. It encodes CASSARTSGANEQFF.

In this sample, this clonotype turned up once. In DNA, the CDR3 is TGTGCCAGCAGTTACTTTGAGGATAGCAATCAGCCCCAGCATTTT. It translates to CASSYFEDSNQPQHF. The chain links TRBV6-2 or TRBV6-3 to TRBJ1-5, with unresolved D. The V gene's germline CDR1 is MNHEY and CDR2 SVGEGT. The CDR3 loop spans 15 amino acids. Deletions cut 1 base from V and 0 bases from J, with 7 bases between.

This clonotype has a handful of counts. The J gene is TRBJ1-5, the V gene TRBV28; 7 bases agree with TRBD1. The germline V gene encodes CDR1 MDHEN and CDR2 SYDVKM. After removal of 1 base from V and 3 bases from J, the junction contained 12 bases not matched to a gene. CDR3 length: 18 amino acids. CDR3 in amino acids: CASSLFGDRGQYNQPQHF. The CDR3 nucleotides read TGTGCCAGCAGTTTATTCGGGGATAGGGGGCAGTACAATCAGCCCCAGCATTTT.

This clonotype was recorded many times. This chain connects TRBV20-1 to TRBJ2-1; D is ambiguous. CDR1 DFQATT and CDR2 SNEGSKA come from the germline V gene (reference sequence). The CDR3 length is 14 residues. The V and J ends lost 2 bases and 2 bases respectively, with 10 bases between them. CDR3 residues: CSARRALPYNEQFF. In nucleotides, the CDR3 is TGCAGTGCTAGACGGGCGCTTCCCTACAATGAGCAGTTCTTC.

V is TRBV9 and J is TRBJ2-3; a weak D match, TRBD2 (7 bases). Trimming cost V 4 bases and J 3 bases, with 12 bases left between them. The CDR3 runs 14 residues. Looked up from germline, CDR1 is SGDLS and CDR2 is YYNGEE. The CDR3 here is CASSQGGGTDTQYF. The CDR3, as DNA: TGTGCCAGCAGCCAGGGAGGGGGGACAGATACGCAGTATTTT. Drawing the rest from reference TRBV9 and TRBJ2-3, the complete variable domain is DSGVTQTPKHLITATGQRVTLRCSPRSGDLSVYWYQQSLDQGLQFLIQYYNGEERAKGNILERFSAQQFPDLHSELNLSSLELGDSALYFCASSQGGGTDTQYFGPGTRLTVL.

This clonotype has more than one count but fewer than ten. V usage is TRBV5-1 and J usage is TRBJ2-7; D is perhaps TRBD1 (5 bases). V gave up 0 bases and J gave up 0 bases, with 10 bases separating them. Germline V gene lookup returns CDR1 SGHRS and CDR2 YFSETQ. The CDR3 runs 15 residues. CDR3 in DNA: TGCGCCAGCAGCTTGGGTCTGGACAACTCCTACGAGCAGTACTTC. Protein sequence: CASSLGLDNSYEQYF. The variable domain in full, completed from reference TRBV5-1 and TRBJ2-7, reads KAGVTQTPRYLIKTRGQQVTLSCSPISGHRSVSWYQQTPGQGLQFLFEYFSETQRNKGNFPGRFSGRQFSNSRSEMNVSTLELGDSALYLCASSLGLDNSYEQYFGPGTRLTVT.

This clonotype was recorded at least ten times. The chain employs TRBV12-3 or TRBV12-4 and TRBJ1-6; D gene ambiguous. The CDR3 is made up of 15 amino acids. V dropped 3 bases and J dropped 0 bases, with 6 bases sitting between them. The CDR3 sequence is CASSLSSSYNSPLHF. As DNA, the CDR3 is TGTGCCAGCAGTTTGTCCAGCTCCTATAATTCACCCCTCCACTTT.

In this sample, this clonotype turned up many times. The chain is built from TRBV5-1 and TRBJ2-7; a weak D match, TRBD2 (6 bases). Germline CDR1 is SGHRS and CDR2 is YFSETQ. Trimming pared 0 bases from V and 6 bases from J, leaving 13 bases between. This CDR3 spans 14 amino acids. DNA of the CDR3: TGCGCCAGCAGCTTGGATAGGGAGGTGGCCGAGCAGTACTTC. Translated, it gives CASSLDREVAEQYF.

This clonotype was counted many times. This chain links TRBV5-6 with TRBJ2-1; 8 bases map to TRBD1. Germline lookup yields CDR1 SGHDT and CDR2 YYEEEE. There are 16 residues in the CDR3. The V and J ends lost 2 bases and 7 bases, in that order; junction bases with no gene match: 11. The CDR3 DNA sequence: TGTGCCAGCAGCTTATCCGGACAGGGAGGAAAAAATGAGCAGTTCTTC. Protein sequence: CASSLSGQGGKNEQFF.

The table lists this clonotype with many counts. The chain carries TRBV29-1 and TRBJ2-2; 7 nucleotides line up with TRBD1. V shed 3 bases, J shed 6 bases, and the junction held 4 bases outside the gene matches. This CDR3 has 13 amino acids. CDR1 and CDR2 (germline): SQVTM, ANQGSEA. This CDR3 is CSVDTGVAGELFF. The CDR3 region has the DNA TGCAGCGTTGATACAGGGGTCGCCGGGGAGCTGTTTTTT.

This clonotype was seen many times. The chain uses TRBV20-1 and TRBJ2-2; D gene unclear. Trimming left V 6 bases short and J 8 bases short, with 10 bases between. The CDR3 length is 11 residues. Germline-derived CDR1 and CDR2 are DFQATT and SNEGSKA (reference sequence). The CDR3 here is CSATGGGELFF. CDR3 DNA sequence: TGCAGTGCCACGGGCGGAGGGGAGCTGTTTTTT.

V and J are TRBV20-1 and TRBJ2-3; the D gene could be TRBD1 or TRBD2 (5 bases each). The CDR3 contains 15 residues. Germline CDR1 reads DFQATT; CDR2 reads SNEGSKA (reference sequence). Trimming left V 3 bases short and J 1 base short, with 14 bases between. CDR3 protein: CSARGTESRTDTQYF. The CDR3 DNA sequence: TGCAGTGCTAGGGGGACGGAAAGCCGCACAGATACGCAGTATTTT.

This clonotype was detected ten times or more. The V gene is TRBV5-1, the J gene TRBJ2-2; possibly TRBD1 for D (6 bases). Germline V gene lookup returns CDR1 SGHRS and CDR2 YFSETQ. The CDR3 runs to 14 residues. V was clipped by 4 bases and J by 7 bases, with 14 bases between them. CDR3 DNA sequence: TGCGCCAGCAGCCTGGGACATCATGACGGGGAGCTGTTTTTT. This sequence encodes CASSLGHHDGELFF. The entire variable domain, with the rest obtained from reference TRBV5-1 and TRBJ2-2, is as follows: KAGVTQTPRYLIKTRGQQVTLSCSPISGHRSVSWYQQTPGQGLQFLFEYFSETQRNKGNFPGRFSGRQFSNSRSEMNVSTLELGDSALYLCASSLGHHDGELFFGEGSRLTVL.

This clonotype was detected many times. The J gene is TRBJ1-2, the V gene TRBV3-1; D not certain. This CDR3 has 13 residues. V was clipped by 1 base and J by 6 bases, with 9 bases between them. Germline CDR1 is LGHDT and CDR2 is YNNKEL (reference sequence). CDR3 residues: CASSQVGSNGYTF. Here the CDR3 DNA reads TGTGCCAGCAGCCAAGTCGGGTCGAATGGCTACACCTTC.